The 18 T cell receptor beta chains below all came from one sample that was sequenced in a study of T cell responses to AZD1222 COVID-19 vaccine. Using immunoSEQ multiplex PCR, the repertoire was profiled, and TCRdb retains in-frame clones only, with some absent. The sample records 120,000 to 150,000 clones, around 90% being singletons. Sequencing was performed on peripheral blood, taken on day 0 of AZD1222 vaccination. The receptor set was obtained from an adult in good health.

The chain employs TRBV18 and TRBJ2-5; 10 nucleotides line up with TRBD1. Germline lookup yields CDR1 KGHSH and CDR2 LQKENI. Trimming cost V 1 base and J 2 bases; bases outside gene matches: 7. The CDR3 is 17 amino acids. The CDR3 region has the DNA TGTGCCAGCTCACCACTAGCCGGGACAGGGGTTCAAGAGACCCAGTACTTC. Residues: CASSPLAGTGVQETQYF.

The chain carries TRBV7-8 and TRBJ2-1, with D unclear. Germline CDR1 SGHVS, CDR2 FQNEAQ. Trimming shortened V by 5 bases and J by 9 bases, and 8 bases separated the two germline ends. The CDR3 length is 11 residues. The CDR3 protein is CASSPLGEQFF. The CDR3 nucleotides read TGTGCCAGCAGCCCCCTGGGTGAGCAGTTCTTC.

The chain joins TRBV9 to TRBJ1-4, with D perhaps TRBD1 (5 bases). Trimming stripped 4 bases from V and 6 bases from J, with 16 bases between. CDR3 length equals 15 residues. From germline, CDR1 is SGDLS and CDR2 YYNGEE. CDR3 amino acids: CASSPRDGEYEKLFF. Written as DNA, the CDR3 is TGTGCCAGCAGCCCAAGGGACGGGGAATATGAAAAACTGTTTTTT.

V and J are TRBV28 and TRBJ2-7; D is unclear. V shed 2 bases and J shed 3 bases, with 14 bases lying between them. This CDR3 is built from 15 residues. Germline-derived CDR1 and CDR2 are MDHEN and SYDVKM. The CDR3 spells CASSLPSKVGYEQYF. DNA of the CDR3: TGTGCCAGCAGTTTACCGTCTAAGGTAGGCTACGAGCAGTACTTC. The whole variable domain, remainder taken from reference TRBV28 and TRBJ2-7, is DVKVTQSSRYLVKRTGEKVFLECVQDMDHENMFWYRQDPGLGLRLIYFSYDVKMKEKGDIPEGYSVSREKKERFSLILESASTNQTSMYLCASSLPSKVGYEQYFGPGTRLTVT.

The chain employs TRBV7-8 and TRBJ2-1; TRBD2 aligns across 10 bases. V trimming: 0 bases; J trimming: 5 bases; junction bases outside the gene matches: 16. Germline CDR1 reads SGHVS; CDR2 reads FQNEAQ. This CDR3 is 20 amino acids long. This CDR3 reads CASSLAPSGRVFSVDNEQFF. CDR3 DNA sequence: TGTGCCAGCAGCTTAGCCCCGAGCGGGAGGGTCTTCTCAGTAGACAATGAGCAGTTCTTC.

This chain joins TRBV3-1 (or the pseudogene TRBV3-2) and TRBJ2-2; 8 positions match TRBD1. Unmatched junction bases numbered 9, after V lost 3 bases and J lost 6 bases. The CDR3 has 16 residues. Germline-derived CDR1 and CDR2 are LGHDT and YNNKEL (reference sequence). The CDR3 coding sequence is TGTGCCAGCAGCCACACAAGACAGGGGCGGGCCGGGGAGCTGTTTTTT. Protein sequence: CASSHTRQGRAGELFF.

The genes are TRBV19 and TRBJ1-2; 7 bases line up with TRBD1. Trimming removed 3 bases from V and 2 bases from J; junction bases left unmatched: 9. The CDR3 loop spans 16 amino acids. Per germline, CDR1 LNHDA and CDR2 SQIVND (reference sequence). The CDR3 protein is CASSIPRDSSNYGYTF. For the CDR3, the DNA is TGTGCCAGTAGTATCCCGCGGGACAGCTCGAACTATGGCTACACCTTC. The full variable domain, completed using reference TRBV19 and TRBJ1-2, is DGGITQSPKYLFRKEGQNVTLSCEQNLNHDAMYWYRQDPGQGLRLIYYSQIVNDFQKGDIAEGYSVSREKKESFPLTVTSAQKNPTAFYLCASSIPRDSSNYGYTFGSGTRLTVV.

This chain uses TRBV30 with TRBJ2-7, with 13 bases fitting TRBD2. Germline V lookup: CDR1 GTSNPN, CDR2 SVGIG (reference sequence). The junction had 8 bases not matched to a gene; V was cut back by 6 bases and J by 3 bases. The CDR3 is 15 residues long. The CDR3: CACRTSGSKRYEQYF. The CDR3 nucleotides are TGTGCCTGTCGGACTAGCGGGAGTAAGCGCTACGAGCAGTACTTC.

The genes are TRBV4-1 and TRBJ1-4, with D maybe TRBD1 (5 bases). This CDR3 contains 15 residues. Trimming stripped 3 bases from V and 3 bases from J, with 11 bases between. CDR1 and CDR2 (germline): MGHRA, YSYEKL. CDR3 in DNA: TGCGCCAGCAGCCAGACCAGGGTTCCTAATGAAAAACTGTTTTTT. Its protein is CASSQTRVPNEKLFF.

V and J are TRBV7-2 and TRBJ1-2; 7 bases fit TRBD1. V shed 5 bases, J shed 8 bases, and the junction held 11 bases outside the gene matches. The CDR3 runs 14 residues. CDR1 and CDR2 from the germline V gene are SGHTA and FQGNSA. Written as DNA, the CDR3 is TGTGCCAGCAGCGCCTCGGGGGCAGGGGGAGGCTACACCTTC. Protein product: CASSASGAGGGYTF.

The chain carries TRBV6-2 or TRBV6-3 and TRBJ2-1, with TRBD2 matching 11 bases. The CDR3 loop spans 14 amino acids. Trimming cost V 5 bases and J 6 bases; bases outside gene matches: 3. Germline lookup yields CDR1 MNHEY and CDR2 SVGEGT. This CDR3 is CASSRGLAGNEQFF. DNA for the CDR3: TGTGCCAGCAGTCGCGGACTAGCGGGCAATGAGCAGTTCTTC.

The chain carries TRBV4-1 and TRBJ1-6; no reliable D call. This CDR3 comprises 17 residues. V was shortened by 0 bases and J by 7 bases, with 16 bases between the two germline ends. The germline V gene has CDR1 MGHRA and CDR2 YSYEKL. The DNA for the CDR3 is TGCGCCAGCAGCCAAGATCTCGCGGAAGCTAGAAATTCACCCCTCCACTTT. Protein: CASSQDLAEARNSPLHF.

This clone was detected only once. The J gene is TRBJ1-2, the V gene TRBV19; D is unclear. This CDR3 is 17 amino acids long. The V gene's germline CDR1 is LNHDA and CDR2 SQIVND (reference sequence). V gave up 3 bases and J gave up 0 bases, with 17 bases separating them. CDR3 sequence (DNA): TGTGCCAGTAGTATGTCGGACTTAGGAGGCGCTAACTATGGCTACACCTTC. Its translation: CASSMSDLGGANYGYTF.

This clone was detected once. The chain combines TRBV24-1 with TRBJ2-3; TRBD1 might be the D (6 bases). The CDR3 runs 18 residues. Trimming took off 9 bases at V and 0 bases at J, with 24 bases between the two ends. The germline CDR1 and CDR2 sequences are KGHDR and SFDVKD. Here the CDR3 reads CATDGPSPTGPSTDTQYF. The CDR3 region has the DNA TGTGCCACCGATGGGCCAAGTCCGACAGGACCTAGCACAGATACGCAGTATTTT.

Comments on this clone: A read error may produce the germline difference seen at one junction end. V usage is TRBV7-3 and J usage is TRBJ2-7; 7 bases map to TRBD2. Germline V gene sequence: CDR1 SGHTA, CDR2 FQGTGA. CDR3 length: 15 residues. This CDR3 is CASSLTAGVAYEQYF. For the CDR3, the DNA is TGTGCCAGCAGCCTAACGGCGGGAGTTGCCTACGAGCAGTACTTC. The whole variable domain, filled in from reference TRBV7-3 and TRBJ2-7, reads GAGVSQTPSNKVTEKGKYVELRCDPISGHTALYWYRQSLGQGPEFLIYFQGTGAADDSGLPNDRFFAVRPEGSVSTLKIQRTERGDSAVYLCASSLTAGVAYEQYFGPGTRLTVT.

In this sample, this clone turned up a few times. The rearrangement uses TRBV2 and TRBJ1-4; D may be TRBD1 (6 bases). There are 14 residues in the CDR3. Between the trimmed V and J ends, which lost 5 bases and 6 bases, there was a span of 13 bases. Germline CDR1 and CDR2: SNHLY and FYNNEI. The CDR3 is CASSYRVSDEKLFF. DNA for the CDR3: TGTGCCAGCAGTTACAGGGTCTCAGATGAAAAACTGTTTTTT.

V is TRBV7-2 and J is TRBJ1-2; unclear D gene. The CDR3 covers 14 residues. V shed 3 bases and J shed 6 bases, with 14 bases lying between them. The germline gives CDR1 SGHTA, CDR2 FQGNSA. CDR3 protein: CASSLSTERDGYTF. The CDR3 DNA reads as TGTGCCAGCAGCTTGAGTACCGAGAGAGATGGCTACACCTTC.

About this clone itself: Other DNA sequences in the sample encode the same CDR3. The CDR3 region is CASSRYNEQFF. CDR3 in DNA: TGTGCCAGCAGTCGCTACAATGAGCAGTTCTTC. The V gene is TRBV27, the J gene TRBJ2-1; D remains ambiguous. Trimming took 5 bases from V and 3 from J, leaving 2 bases between them. CDR3 length: 11 residues. Germline V lookup: CDR1 MNHEY, CDR2 SMNVEV (reference sequence).